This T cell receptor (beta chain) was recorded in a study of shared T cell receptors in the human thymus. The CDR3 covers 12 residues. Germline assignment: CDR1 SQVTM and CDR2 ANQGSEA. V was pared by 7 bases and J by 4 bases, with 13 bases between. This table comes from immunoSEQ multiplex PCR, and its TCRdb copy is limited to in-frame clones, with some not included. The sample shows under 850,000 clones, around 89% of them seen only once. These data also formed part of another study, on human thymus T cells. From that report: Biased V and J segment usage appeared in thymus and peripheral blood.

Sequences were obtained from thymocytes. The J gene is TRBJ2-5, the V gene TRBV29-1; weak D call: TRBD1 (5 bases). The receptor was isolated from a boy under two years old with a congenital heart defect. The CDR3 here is CSGWDGAETQYF. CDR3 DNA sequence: TGCAGCGGATGGGATGGGGCAGAGACCCAGTACTTC.